This entry is about one TCR beta chain. The sample is drawn from a study of T cells after somatic rescue of genetic block. Sequenced by immunoSEQ multiplex PCR; TCRdb stores in-frame clones only, minus some. Of 68,000 or so clones listed, 85% to 95% are singletons. Germline V CDR1 and CDR2: MGHRA, YSYEKL. The CDR3 runs to 15 residues. V dropped 0 bases and J dropped 1 base, with 10 bases sitting between them. The rearrangement joins TRBV4-1 to TRBJ2-7; D is undetermined. The source of this sequence is a man in his forties. The sequencing sample was made of peripheral blood mononuclear cells (PBMCs). The chain's CDR3 is CASSQDLNESYEQYF. CDR3 DNA sequence: TGCGCCAGCAGCCAAGATTTGAACGAATCCTACGAGCAGTACTTC.